Each of the 21 T cell receptor beta chains below was sequenced from the same sample in a study of T cell clones after liver transplantation (dated by TCRdb to the late 2010s). The protocol used for the library was the immunoSEQ multiplex PCR assay. The table comes from immuneACCESS by way of TCRdb, which keeps in-frame sequences with V and J called. Part of the clones is missing from these tables; in studies checked, under half for an unresolved V gene and the rest for unknown reasons. Present in this sample are about 70,000 clones, about 80% of which were seen just once. The ten largest account for roughly 0.87% of the sample. This sample comprised CD4+ T cells from blood, obtained 12 months after liver transplant. These receptor sequences come from a human patient who received a liver transplant. Once a transplant has taken place, some T cells may be donor derived.

This rearrangement joins TRBV29-1 to TRBJ1-4; 9 bases agree with TRBD1. The CDR3 contains 15 residues. Germline lookup yields CDR1 SQVTM and CDR2 ANQGSEA. Trimming at V came to 0 bases and at J to 7 bases, leaving 6 bases not matched to a gene. The CDR3 reads CSVEDRRTGAEKLFF. Here the CDR3 DNA reads TGCAGCGTTGAAGATCGCCGGACAGGGGCTGAAAAACTGTTTTTT.

This chain uses TRBV7-9 with TRBJ2-7; 9 nucleotides line up with TRBD2. CDR1 is SEHNR and CDR2 is FQNEAQ in the germline V gene (reference sequence). This CDR3 spans 15 amino acids. With 4 bases clipped from V and 0 bases from J, the junction kept 4 bases outside the gene matches. CDR3 in amino acids: CASSSWTSVSYEQYF. CDR3 DNA: TGTGCCAGCAGCTCCTGGACTAGCGTCTCCTACGAGCAGTACTTC.

The chain employs TRBV11-2 and TRBJ1-2; no firm D call. The ends were cut back, 2 bases at V and 2 bases at J, with 12 bases in the middle. The CDR3 extends over 15 amino acids. Per germline, CDR1 SGHAT and CDR2 FQNNGV. The CDR3, as DNA: TGTGCCAGCAGCTTAAGGCCAGTACCGAACTATGGCTACACCTTC. This sequence encodes CASSLRPVPNYGYTF.

This chain links TRBV5-8 with TRBJ1-1; D remains unclear. Trimming removed 2 bases from V and 6 bases from J, with 11 bases in between. This CDR3 contains 13 residues. CDR1 is SGHTS, CDR2 YDEGEE, per germline. The CDR3 region is CASSFLPGAEAFF. DNA for the CDR3: TGTGCCAGCAGCTTTTTGCCGGGCGCTGAAGCTTTCTTT.

This sequence joins TRBV5-1 and TRBJ1-2, with no clear D. Germline assignment: CDR1 SGHRS and CDR2 YFSETQ. Trimming pared 5 bases from V and 4 bases from J, leaving 12 bases between. This CDR3 region has 13 residues. In nucleotides, the CDR3 is TGCGCCAGCAGGGGCAGAAGTCCCTATGGCTACACCTTC. Protein: CASRGRSPYGYTF.

The gene calls are TRBV7-2 and TRBJ2-3; weak D call: TRBD2 (6 bases). V gave up 4 bases and J gave up 5 bases, with 13 bases separating them. Germline loops: CDR1 SGHTA, CDR2 FQGNSA. The CDR3 length is 14 residues. The CDR3 protein is CASSSLGGGDTQYF. The CDR3 DNA sequence: TGTGCCAGCAGCTCCCTGGGGGGAGGAGATACGCAGTATTTT.

This sequence joins TRBV7-2 and TRBJ2-1; 7 bases map to TRBD1. This CDR3 comprises 15 residues. The V gene end was trimmed by 1 base and the J gene end by 3 bases; junction bases not matched to a gene: 3. Germline CDR1 reads SGHTA; CDR2 reads FQGNSA. The CDR3 sequence: CASSLEGAGYNEQFF. As DNA, the CDR3 is TGTGCCAGCAGCTTAGAGGGGGCAGGCTACAATGAGCAGTTCTTC.

The CDR3 loop reads CASSPGTNTDTQYF. In nucleotides, the CDR3 is TGTGCCAGCAGCCCCGGGACCAACACAGATACGCAGTATTTT. J is TRBJ2-3 and V is TRBV5-6; either TRBD1 or TRBD2 may supply D (5 bases each). There are 14 residues in the CDR3. The germline V gene has CDR1 SGHDT and CDR2 YYEEEE. V was pared by 4 bases and J by 2 bases, with 11 bases between.

V gene TRBV28 combines with J gene TRBJ2-7; D may be TRBD2 (7 bases). Deletions cut 6 bases from V and 2 bases from J, with 11 bases between. The CDR3 consists of 13 residues. Germline CDR1 and CDR2: MDHEN and SYDVKM. The CDR3 protein is CASRPGGTYEQYF. The DNA for the CDR3 is TGTGCCAGCAGACCGGGGGGCACCTACGAGCAGTACTTC.

This clone was picked up many times. This specimen includes other DNA sequences encoding the same CDR3. The chain is built from TRBV5-1 and TRBJ2-5; D is ambiguous. Trimming took off 4 bases at V and 5 bases at J, with 9 bases between the two ends. CDR3 length: 12 residues. Looked up from germline, CDR1 is SGHRS and CDR2 is YFSETQ. The CDR3 bases are TGCGCCAGCAGCCCCGAAGGGGAGACCCAGTACTTC. Its protein product is CASSPEGETQYF.

The chain uses TRBV7-2 and TRBJ1-5; D ambiguous. Trimming took off 1 base at V and 5 bases at J, with 6 bases between the two ends. The germline gives CDR1 SGHTA, CDR2 FQGNSA. CDR3 length equals 13 residues. CDR3 coding DNA: TGTGCCAGCAGCTTAGACAAGCATCAGCCCCAGCATTTT. Encoded protein: CASSLDKHQPQHF.

The J gene is TRBJ1-5, the V gene TRBV18; TRBD1 might be the D (6 bases). The V end lost 3 bases, the J end lost 7 bases, and 13 bases lay between the germline ends. Per the germline V gene, CDR1 is KGHSH and CDR2 is LQKENI. This CDR3 comprises 14 residues. The CDR3 DNA follows: TGTGCCAGCTCACCCGCAACAGGGAGACAGCCCCAGCATTTT. Translating it yields CASSPATGRQPQHF.

The V gene is TRBV5-1, the J gene TRBJ1-1; TRBD1 might be the D (6 bases). With 1 base removed from V and 1 base from J, the gap between germline ends came to 11 bases. This CDR3 spans 15 amino acids. Germline CDR1 SGHRS, CDR2 YFSETQ. The CDR3 bases are TGCGCCAGCAGCTTGACTCCAGGGGAGAACACTGAAGCTTTCTTT. Translating gives CASSLTPGENTEAFF.

The V call is TRBV7-7, the J call TRBJ2-2, with D maybe TRBD1 (7 bases). V gave up 5 bases and J gave up 7 bases, with 17 bases separating them. The CDR3 spans 15 residues. Germline CDR1 and CDR2: SSHAT and FNYEAQ (reference sequence). For the CDR3, the DNA is TGTGCCAGCAGCGCCCAGACAGGGAGGCACGGGGAGCTGTTTTTT. Residues: CASSAQTGRHGELFF. Variable domain in full (rest from reference TRBV7-7 and TRBJ2-2): GAGVSQSPRYKVTKRGQDVTLRCDPISSHATLYWYQQALGQGPEFLTYFNYEAQPDKSGLPSDRFSAERPEGSISTLTIQRTEQRDSAMYRCASSAQTGRHGELFFGEGSRLTVL.

This clone was picked up one time. The chain couples TRBV2 to TRBJ2-5, with 11 bases aligning to TRBD2. This CDR3 comprises 14 residues. Germline assignment: CDR1 SNHLY and CDR2 FYNNEI. V shed 5 bases and J 4 bases; nucleotides not matched to a gene: 3. This CDR3 reads CASSSLAGGETQYF. The DNA of the CDR3 is TGTGCCAGCAGTTCTCTAGCGGGAGGAGAGACCCAGTACTTC.

The gene calls are TRBV7-9 and TRBJ1-1, with unresolved D. CDR3 length equals 11 residues. V lost 4 bases and J 3 bases, leaving 3 bases between the germline ends. Per germline, CDR1 SEHNR and CDR2 FQNEAQ (reference sequence). The CDR3 region is CASSSYTEAFF. Written as DNA, the CDR3 is TGTGCCAGCAGCTCATACACTGAAGCTTTCTTT.

The chain carries TRBV6-5 and TRBJ2-7; the D is unclear. Germline values: CDR1 MNHEY, CDR2 SVGAGI. There are 14 residues in the CDR3. Trimming stripped 0 bases from V and 0 bases from J, with 6 bases between. CDR3 sequence (DNA): TGTGCCAGCAGTTACTCGGAAACCTCCTACGAGCAGTACTTC. It yields the protein CASSYSETSYEQYF.

The chain uses TRBV19 and TRBJ1-3; 9 positions agree with TRBD1. Germline-derived CDR1 and CDR2 are LNHDA and SQIVND (reference sequence). Germline trimming cut 5 bases from V and 9 bases from J; bases unmatched to any gene: 8. This CDR3 has 14 residues. In DNA form, the CDR3 reads TGTGCCAGTAGTCCGGGACAGGGATTATTCACCATATATTTT. This codes for CASSPGQGLFTIYF.

This clone was counted only a few times. This chain links TRBV18 with TRBJ2-5; 8 nucleotides align to TRBD1. The CDR3 has 15 amino acids. From germline, CDR1 is KGHSH and CDR2 LQKENI. J was trimmed by 5 bases and V by 6 bases; bases with no gene match: 11. In nucleotides, the CDR3 is TGTGCCAGCTCCATCGGACAGGGTGGTAGGGAGACCCAGTACTTC. It encodes CASSIGQGGRETQYF.

V usage is TRBV19 and J usage is TRBJ2-5, with 8 nucleotides matching TRBD2. After removal of 7 bases from V and 2 bases from J, the junction contained 6 bases not matched to a gene. Germline V gene sequence: CDR1 LNHDA, CDR2 SQIVND (reference sequence). The CDR3 is 14 amino acids. The CDR3 sequence: CASNLAGRQETQYF. The CDR3 DNA reads TGTGCCAGTAACCTAGCGGGTAGACAAGAGACCCAGTACTTC.

The chain employs TRBV5-1 and TRBJ2-7, with D perhaps matching TRBD1 or TRBD2 (6 bases each). Germline assignment: CDR1 SGHRS and CDR2 YFSETQ. V lost 1 base to trimming and J lost 9 bases, with 20 bases between them. The CDR3 covers 15 residues. The CDR3 region is CASSLSGGTQDGQYF. The CDR3 DNA is TGCGCCAGCAGCTTGAGCGGCGGGACACAGGATGGGCAGTACTTC. The full variable domain, rest sourced from reference TRBV5-1 and TRBJ2-7, is KAGVTQTPRYLIKTRGQQVTLSCSPISGHRSVSWYQQTPGQGLQFLFEYFSETQRNKGNFPGRFSGRQFSNSRSEMNVSTLELGDSALYLCASSLSGGTQDGQYFGPGTRLTVT.